This TCR beta chain came from a study of shared clonotypes between healthy human individuals. As for the study in general: Contributing individuals were two females and a few males aged 18 to 49.

Remarks on this clone: Its target is unknown.

Germline lookup yields CDR1 GTSNPN and CDR2 SVGIG (reference sequence). The CDR3 spans 15 residues. Germline trimming cut 2 bases from V and 5 bases from J; bases unmatched to any gene: 8. Overall study findings and caveats: Genetic and exposure-history diversity was limited by the few donors.

The table came from immunoSEQ multiplex PCR; TCRdb's copy has only in-frame clones and leaves some out. The profile shows 2 million to 2.5 million clones, approximately 90% of them singletons. Source material: naive CD4+ T cells from PBMCs. Noted subset: CD45RA+ positively selected. This TCR was sampled from a man aged 18 to 35 in good health. Some clones in this sample may be carry-over from other donors' samples. The chain combines TRBV30 with TRBJ2-1, with TRBD2 matching over 8 bases. CDR3 sequence (DNA): TGTGCCTGGAGTCTTTTGCGGGAGGCCAACAATGAGCAGTTCTTC. It specifies CAWSLLREANNEQFF.